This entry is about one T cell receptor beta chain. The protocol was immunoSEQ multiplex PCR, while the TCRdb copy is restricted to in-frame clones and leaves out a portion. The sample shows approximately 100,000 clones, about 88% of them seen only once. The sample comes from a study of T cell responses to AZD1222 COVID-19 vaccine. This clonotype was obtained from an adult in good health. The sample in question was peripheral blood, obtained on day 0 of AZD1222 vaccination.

CDR3 in DNA: TGTGCCAGCAGAAACAGAGATAACACTGAAGCTTTCTTT. Amino acids: CASRNRDNTEAFF. The rearrangement links TRBV25-1 to TRBJ1-1; no firm D call. Germline CDR1 is MGHDK and CDR2 is SYGVNS. V gave up 6 bases and J gave up 2 bases, with 10 bases separating them. There are 13 residues in the CDR3.